The 18 T cell receptor beta chains below come from one sample, sequenced in a study of T-cell memory formation after mild COVID-19 (dated by TCRdb to about 2021). Library preparation used 5' RACE. The sequencer was an Illumina NovaSeq 6000. TCRdb took the public reads, trimmed them with fastp at Q25, ran MiXCR for clone calling and kept in-frame beta chains. Records with the same CDR3 protein are collapsed into one entry carrying the most frequent genes and DNA. The sample records around 320,000 distinct CDR3 sequences, approximately 20% of which are singletons. The top ten clones comprise under 25% of the sample. Sequencing input: PBMCs or a T cell subset sorted from them (not recorded which). All receptors come from a man between 18 and 29 years old who had mild COVID-19 (a few samples of this study predate the infection). The sample titles of this study are shuffled in the database, so cell type and time point are left out; the donor was told from shared clones.

This clonotype was counted between two and nine times. The chain uses TRBV2 and TRBJ1-1; D gene ambiguous. Between the trimmed V and J ends, which lost 7 bases and 1 base, there was a span of 10 bases. The length of the CDR3 is 13 residues. The germline V gene encodes CDR1 SNHLY and CDR2 FYNNEI. The CDR3: CASKPAGNTEAFF. The CDR3, as DNA: TGTGCCAGCAAGCCCGCGGGGAACACTGAAGCTTTCTTT.

V usage is TRBV4-3 and J usage is TRBJ2-1; D is tentatively TRBD1 or TRBD2 (5 bases each). There are 16 residues in the CDR3. The germline gives CDR1 LGHNA, CDR2 YSLEER. V lost 4 bases to trimming and J lost 6 bases, with 19 bases between them. CDR3 sequence (DNA): TGCGCCAGCAGCCTAGGAGGCTGGGGCCAGGGCAATGAGCAGTTCTTC. Its protein product is CASSLGGWGQGNEQFF.

The chain employs TRBV2 and TRBJ1-6, with D unclear. The V gene's germline CDR1 is SNHLY and CDR2 FYNNEI. The CDR3 contains 15 residues. The V end lost 8 bases, the J end lost 0 bases, and 11 bases lay between the germline ends. In DNA, the CDR3 is TGTGCCAGCGGCTCTGGAAGCTCCTATAATTCACCCCTCCACTTT. Translation gives CASGSGSSYNSPLHF. The full variable domain, rest sourced from reference TRBV2 and TRBJ1-6, is EPEVTQTPSHQVTQMGQEVILRCVPISNHLYFYWYRQILGQKVEFLVSFYNNEISEKSEIFDDQFSVERPDGSNFTLKIRSTKLEDSAMYFCASGSGSSYNSPLHFGNGTRLTVT.

The rearrangement uses TRBV7-2 and TRBJ2-1; perhaps TRBD1 as D (6 bases). Germline loops: CDR1 SGHTA, CDR2 FQGNSA. Trimming took 5 bases from V and 7 from J, leaving 15 bases between them. CDR3 length: 14 amino acids. In DNA, the CDR3 is TGTGCCAGCAGCCCGGACAGAGGACGGAATGAGCAGTTCTTC. The encoded protein is CASSPDRGRNEQFF. Full variable domain (outside the CDR3, taken from reference TRBV7-2 and TRBJ2-1): GAGVSQSPSNKVTEKGKDVELRCDPISGHTALYWYRQSLGQGLEFLIYFQGNSAPDKSGLPSDRFSAERTGGSVSTLTIQRTQQEDSAVYLCASSPDRGRNEQFFGPGTRLTVL.

The chain employs TRBV5-6 and TRBJ2-2; 7 bases are a match to TRBD2. Germline V CDR1 and CDR2: SGHDT, YYEEEE. This CDR3 region has 14 residues. The ends lost 8 bases at V and 2 bases at J; junction bases unmatched: 6. DNA of the CDR3: TGTGCCAGTAGCGGGTGGGCCAACACCGGGGAGCTGTTTTTT. Protein sequence: CASSGWANTGELFF.

This rearrangement joins TRBV7-3 to TRBJ2-2, with no clear D. The CDR3 is made up of 12 amino acids. Germline V gene sequence: CDR1 SGHTA, CDR2 FQGTGA. V was cut by 5 bases and J by 6 bases, with 7 bases left in between. CDR3 nucleotide sequence: TGTGCCAGCAGCATCCCACCCGGGGAGCTGTTTTTT. Protein: CASSIPPGELFF.

A few counts support this clonotype. The germline gene is not matched at one end of the junction; a read error may be the cause. V usage is TRBV7-7 and J usage is TRBJ2-2; a weak D match, TRBD1 (5 bases). This CDR3 is built from 15 residues. Looked up from germline, CDR1 is SSHAT and CDR2 is FNYEAQ (reference sequence). CDR3 sequence reads: CASSPDVGVTGELFF. The CDR3 DNA reads TGTGCTAGCAGCCCTGACGTAGGGGTGACCGGGGAGCTGTTTTTT.

The chain combines TRBV18 with TRBJ1-2, with 8 bases matching TRBD1. Germline V gives CDR1 KGHSH, CDR2 LQKENI. Trimming removed 2 bases from V and 5 bases from J; junction bases left unmatched: 4. CDR3 size: 14 residues. This CDR3 is CASSPDDRGYGYTF. The CDR3 bases are TGTGCCAGCTCACCAGACGACAGGGGTTATGGCTACACCTTC.

This clonotype was found a few times. The chain employs TRBV5-1 and TRBJ2-5; D is possibly TRBD1 (6 bases). This CDR3 contains 13 residues. Trimming removed 7 bases from V and 1 base from J, with 11 bases in between. Germline assignment: CDR1 SGHRS and CDR2 YFSETQ. DNA of the CDR3: TGCGCCAGCTTCCGGGACACCCAAGAGACCCAGTACTTC. Amino acids: CASFRDTQETQYF.

V is TRBV19 and J is TRBJ1-6; D unresolved. Trimming stripped 1 base from V and 0 bases from J, with 7 bases between. The germline V gene encodes CDR1 LNHDA and CDR2 SQIVND (reference sequence). The CDR3 sequence is 16 residues long. CDR3 DNA sequence: TGTGCCAGTAGTATAGTGGGGAGCTCCTATAATTCACCCCTCCACTTT. Its protein is CASSIVGSSYNSPLHF.

The chain links TRBV7-2 to TRBJ2-1, with 8 bases lining up with TRBD2. Germline loops: CDR1 SGHTA, CDR2 FQGNSA. With V trimmed by 3 bases and J by 9 bases, 7 bases remained unmatched. The CDR3 has 14 amino acids. CDR3 sequence: CASSFPGGAGEQFF. The CDR3 coding sequence is TGTGCCAGCAGCTTTCCCGGGGGGGCCGGTGAGCAGTTCTTC.

The chain employs TRBV6-2 or TRBV6-3 and TRBJ2-5; 8 nucleotides agree with TRBD1. The CDR3 length is 14 residues. Per the germline V gene, CDR1 is MNHEY and CDR2 is SVGEGT. The V and J ends lost 3 bases and 5 bases, in that order; junction bases with no gene match: 5. The CDR3 is CASSYPGGWETQYF. The CDR3 nucleotides read TGTGCCAGCAGTTATCCAGGGGGCTGGGAGACCCAGTACTTC.

The V call is TRBV9, the J call TRBJ2-1, with TRBD2 matching 8 bases. Per the germline V gene, CDR1 is SGDLS and CDR2 is YYNGEE. The CDR3 length is 18 residues. J gave up 0 bases and V 0 bases, and 8 bases lay outside the gene matches. DNA for the CDR3: TGTGCCAGCAGCGTAGCTCTAGGGGGGACTAGCTCCTACAATGAGCAGTTCTTC. Its protein is CASSVALGGTSSYNEQFF.

The V and J genes are TRBV20-1 and TRBJ1-2, with TRBD1 identical over 8 bases. Germline CDR1 reads DFQATT; CDR2 reads SNEGSKA (reference sequence). Trimming took 6 bases from V and 2 from J; bases not matched to a gene: 8. The CDR3 has 14 residues. DNA of the CDR3: TGCAGTGCGGAGACAGGGGCCCGGAACTATGGCTACACCTTC. Its translation is CSAETGARNYGYTF.

CDR3 region: CSVQEGATGELFF. As DNA, the CDR3 is TGCAGCGTTCAGGAAGGTGCCACCGGGGAGCTGTTTTTT. The gene calls are TRBV29-1 and TRBJ2-2; no clear D. This CDR3 is 13 amino acids long. Germline V gives CDR1 SQVTM, CDR2 ANQGSEA. The germline V and J ends were trimmed by 5 bases and 4 bases, with 11 bases remaining between them.

This clonotype has just a few counts. CDR3 bases: TGTGCCAGCAGTACCCAGGGGGTTAATGAAAAACTGTTTTTT. This sequence encodes CASSTQGVNEKLFF. The genes are TRBV12-3 or TRBV12-4 and TRBJ1-4; 7 nucleotides agree with TRBD1. V lost 5 bases, J lost 4 bases, and 4 bases stayed unmatched. CDR3 size: 14 residues.

The chain uses TRBV11-3 and TRBJ2-4; weak D call: TRBD1 (6 bases). V was cut by 5 bases and J by 0 bases, with 17 bases left in between. The germline CDR1 and CDR2 sequences are SGHNT and YENEEA. CDR3 length equals 17 residues. The CDR3 sequence: CASSGRQEAIAKNIQYF. CDR3 nucleotide sequence: TGTGCCAGCAGCGGTCGACAGGAAGCTATAGCCAAAAACATTCAGTACTTC.

This clonotype appeared a few times. The chain has TRBV11-2 and TRBJ2-7; the D gene is possibly TRBD1 (5 bases). V lost 5 bases and J lost 7, with 12 bases in between. From germline, CDR1 is SGHAT and CDR2 FQNNGV. The CDR3 sequence is 12 residues long. Here the CDR3 reads CASSPTALEQYV. Written as DNA, the CDR3 is TGTGCCAGCAGCCCGACAGCGTTGGAGCAGTACGTC.